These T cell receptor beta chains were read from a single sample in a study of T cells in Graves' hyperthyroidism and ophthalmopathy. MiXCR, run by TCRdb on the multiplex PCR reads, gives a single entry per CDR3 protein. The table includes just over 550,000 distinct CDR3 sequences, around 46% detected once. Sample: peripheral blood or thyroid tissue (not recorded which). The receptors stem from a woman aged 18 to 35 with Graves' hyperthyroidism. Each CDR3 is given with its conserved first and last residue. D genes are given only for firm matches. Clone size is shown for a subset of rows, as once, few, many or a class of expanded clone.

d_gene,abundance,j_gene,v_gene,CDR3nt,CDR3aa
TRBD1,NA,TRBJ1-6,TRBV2,TGTGCCAGCACCTTGACAGGGGGCATTATGGATTCACCCCTCCACTTT,CASTLTGGIMDSPLHF
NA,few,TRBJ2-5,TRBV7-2,TGTGCCAGCAGACATCCGGGCCGCCAGTACTTC,CASRHPGRQYF
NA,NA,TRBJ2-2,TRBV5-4,TGTGCCAGCAGCTTGGTTGTGGGGGCCACCGGGGAGCTGTTTTTT,CASSLVVGATGELFF
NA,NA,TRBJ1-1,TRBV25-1,TGTGCCAGCAGTTTATCAAAGTACACTGAAGCTTTCTTT,CASSLSKYTEAFF
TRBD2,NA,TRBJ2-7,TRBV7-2,TGCGCCAGCAGCCGCCTACTAGCGGGAGTAGGCGAGCAGTACTTC,CASSRLLAGVGEQYF
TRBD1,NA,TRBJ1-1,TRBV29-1,TGCAGCAGACCGGGACAGGGGAACACTGAAGCTTTCTTT,CSRPGQGNTEAFF
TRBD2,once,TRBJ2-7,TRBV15,TGTGCTGTCCGAAGAATAGCGGGAGGATACGAGCAGTACTTC,CAVRRIAGGYEQYF
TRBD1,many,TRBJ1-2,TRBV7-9,TGTGCCAGCAGCGGCGGGACAGGGGTTGTTGGCTACACCTTC,CASSGGTGVVGYTF
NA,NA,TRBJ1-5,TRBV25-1,TGTGCCAGCAGAATCGGGACTAGGCAGCCCCAGCATTTT,CASRIGTRQPQHF
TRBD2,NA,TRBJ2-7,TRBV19,TGTGCCAGTGGTATAGCTAGCGGGAGCTTCTACGAGCAGTACTTC,CASGIASGSFYEQYF
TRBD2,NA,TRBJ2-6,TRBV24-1,TGTGCCACCAGTGAGGGAGGGAGCTCTGGGGCCAACGTCCTGACTTTC,CATSEGGSSGANVLTF
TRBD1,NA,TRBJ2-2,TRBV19,TGTGCCAGTAGTACCGGACAGGGGGCTGTGCTGTTTTTT,CASSTGQGAVLFF
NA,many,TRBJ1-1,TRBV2,TGTGCCAGCAGTGAAGGCCAGGCTGGCACTGAAGCTTTCTTT,CASSEGQAGTEAFF
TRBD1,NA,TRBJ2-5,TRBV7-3,TGTGCCAGCAGCTTAAGGGACAGGGGGCCCGGAGAGACCCAGTACTTC,CASSLRDRGPGETQYF
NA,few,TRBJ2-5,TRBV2,TGTGCCAGCAGTTTACGACCCCCCGGAGAGACCCAGTACTTC,CASSLRPPGETQYF
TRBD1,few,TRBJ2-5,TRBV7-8,TGTGCCAGCAGCCCCGGACCACGGACAGGGCCCGGGGGAACCCAGTACTTC,CASSPGPRTGPGGTQYF
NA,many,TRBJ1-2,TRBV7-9,TGTGCCAGCAGCTTATCTGACGGGTATGGCTACACCTTC,CASSLSDGYGYTF
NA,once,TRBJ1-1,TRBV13,TGTGCCAGCAGCTGTGAAGACAGTGAAGCTTTCTTT,CASSCEDSEAFF
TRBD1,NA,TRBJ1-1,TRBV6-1,TGTGCCAGCAGGGAGACAGGGGGCTACACTGAAGCTTTCTTT,CASRETGGYTEAFF
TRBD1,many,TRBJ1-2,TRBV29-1,TGCAGCGTTGAAGACAGGGGGAAAGGGAACTATGGCTACACCTTC,CSVEDRGKGNYGYTF
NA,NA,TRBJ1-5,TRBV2,TGTGCCAGCAGTTACTCGTCCCGGGTCCAGCCCCAGCATTTT,CASSYSSRVQPQHF
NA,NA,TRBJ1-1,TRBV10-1,TGCGCCAGCAGCGGGTCGACGACCTTTGGGGTTCAAGCTTTCTTT,CASSGSTTFGVQAFF
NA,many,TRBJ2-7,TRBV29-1,TGCAGCGCTAGCTCCTCGTCCACCTACGAGCAGTACTTC,CSASSSSTYEQYF
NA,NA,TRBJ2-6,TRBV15,TGTGCCACCAGCCTTGACATGGTTGGGGCCAACGTCCTGACTTTC,CATSLDMVGANVLTF
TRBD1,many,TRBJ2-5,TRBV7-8,TGTGCCAGCAGCTTCGAGACAGGGCAAGAGACCCAGTACTTC,CASSFETGQETQYF
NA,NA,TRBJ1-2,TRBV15,TGTGCCGCCAGCAGCCATGAGGGGCCTGGCTACACCTTC,CAASSHEGPGYTF
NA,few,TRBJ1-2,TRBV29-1,TGCAGCTCACCGAGGCCAGCCCCAGACTATGGCTACACCTTC,CSSPRPAPDYGYTF
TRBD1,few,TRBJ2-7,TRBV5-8,TGTGCCAGCAGCCCCGACAGGGCATCTGTCTACGAGCAGTACTTC,CASSPDRASVYEQYF
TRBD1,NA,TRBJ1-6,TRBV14,TGTGCCAGCAGCCAAGATGGAGGGGGCAATTCACCCCTCCACTTT,CASSQDGGGNSPLHF
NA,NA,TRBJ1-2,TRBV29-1,TGCAGCGTTTGGAGTGGCAGGGGTGGATATGGCTACACCTTC,CSVWSGRGGYGYTF
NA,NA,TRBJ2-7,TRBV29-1,TGCAGCGTTGAAGATTACAGTCAGGGGTTCGGGAATGAGCAGTACTTC,CSVEDYSQGFGNEQYF
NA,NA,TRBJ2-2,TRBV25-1,TGTGCCAGCAGTGAATTTGGCGTTACGCTGTTTTTT,CASSEFGVTLFF
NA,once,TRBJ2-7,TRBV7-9,TGTGCCAGCAGCAGGGCCCTCGAGCAGTACTTC,CASSRALEQYF
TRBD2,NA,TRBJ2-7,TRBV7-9,TGTGCCAGCAGCCTAACCGGACTAGCGGGAGGACTCGAGCAGTACTTC,CASSLTGLAGGLEQYF
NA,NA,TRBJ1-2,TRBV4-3,TGCGCCAGCAGCCAAGAGATCGAGGGGCGGAACTATGGCTACACCTTC,CASSQEIEGRNYGYTF
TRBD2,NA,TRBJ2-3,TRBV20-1,TGCAGTGCTAGAGAGATAGCGGGACCAGATACGCAGTATTTT,CSAREIAGPDTQYF
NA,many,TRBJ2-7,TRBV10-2,TGCGCCAGCAGTGAAGGGAGGACACCCAGCGAGCAGTACTTC,CASSEGRTPSEQYF
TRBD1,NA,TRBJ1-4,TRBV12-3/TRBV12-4,TGTGCCAGCAGTCAACCGGGACAGGGGGTGTACGAACTGTTTTTT,CASSQPGQGVYELFF
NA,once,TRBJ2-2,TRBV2,TGTGCCAGCAGACCACTAGGGACAGGGGAGCTGTTTTTT,CASRPLGTGELFF
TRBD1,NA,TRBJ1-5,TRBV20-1,TGCAGTGCTATACACAGGGCTACAGGGGATCAGCCCCAGCATTTT,CSAIHRATGDQPQHF
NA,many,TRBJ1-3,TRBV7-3,TGTGCCAGCAGCTTTGGCCCAGGAAACACCATATATTTT,CASSFGPGNTIYF
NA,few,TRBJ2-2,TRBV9,TGTGCCAGCAGCGTATGGAGGGGCGAACAAGGCGGGGAGCTGTTTTTT,CASSVWRGEQGGELFF
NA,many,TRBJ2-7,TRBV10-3,TGTGCCATCAGTGATCCGGATCTCAGCTACGAGCAGTACTTC,CAISDPDLSYEQYF
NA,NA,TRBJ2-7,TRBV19,TGTGCCAGTAGTATGGGGGACTTTTTTGACGAGCAGTACTTC,CASSMGDFFDEQYF
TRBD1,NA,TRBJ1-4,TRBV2,TGTGCCAGCAGTGGGACGGACAGGGGTCCGGAAAAACTGTTTTTT,CASSGTDRGPEKLFF
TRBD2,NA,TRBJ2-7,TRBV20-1,TGCAGTGCTAGAGACCCACGGGAGGGCCTTTTCGAGCAGTACTTC,CSARDPREGLFEQYF
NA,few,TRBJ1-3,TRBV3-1,TGTGCCAGCAGCCTAAGCGGGGCGCGAGGAAACACCATATATTTT,CASSLSGARGNTIYF
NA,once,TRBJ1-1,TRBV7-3,TGCGCCAGCAGCCACCTCGGCCAAGTCACTGAAGCTTTCTTT,CASSHLGQVTEAFF
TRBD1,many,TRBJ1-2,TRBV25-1,TGTGCCAGCAGTGACAGGGGGCTGGGATATGGCTACACCTTC,CASSDRGLGYGYTF
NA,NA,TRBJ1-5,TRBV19,TGTGCCAGCAGTCGGACTCGCGGAGGGCCTAATCAGCCCCAGCATTTT,CASSRTRGGPNQPQHF
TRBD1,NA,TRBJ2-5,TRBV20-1,TGCAGTGCTAACCAGGGGGCATCGGAGACCCAGTACTTC,CSANQGASETQYF
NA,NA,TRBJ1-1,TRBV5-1,TGCGCCAGCAGCTGGGACGGGAACACTGAAGCTTTCTTT,CASSWDGNTEAFF
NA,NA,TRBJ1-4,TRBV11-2,TGTGCCAGCAGCTTAGGGGAAGGTGAAAAACTGTTTTTT,CASSLGEGEKLFF
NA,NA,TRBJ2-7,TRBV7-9,TGTGCCAGCAGCTCAACCGGGGATGATTACGAGCAGTACTTC,CASSSTGDDYEQYF